These 15 T cell receptor beta chains were sequenced from one sample in a study of response to subunit inactivated influenza vaccine. TCRdb redid the calling of the RT-PCR reads with MiXCR, one entry per CDR3 protein. The table records about 570,000 distinct CDR3 sequences, 10% to 15% of them present only once. The sequencing here drew on PBMCs from blood, taken on the day of vaccination. Receptors were obtained from a man aged 50-59 years who received an inactivated influenza vaccine.

The chain is built from TRBV14 and TRBJ2-2; possible D gene TRBD2, 5 bases. Germline-derived CDR1 and CDR2 are SGHDN and FVKESK. The CDR3 covers 20 residues. Trimming shortened V by 4 bases and J by 12 bases, and 36 bases separated the two germline ends. In DNA form, the CDR3 reads TGTGCCAGCAGCCCTCCGGGGTGTGGGTTCTCCTGTCTTGAGCTCTGGCAGCTGTTTTTT. Its protein is CASSPPGCGFSCLELWQLFF.

This clonotype was found a few times. V is TRBV3-1 and J is TRBJ1-6; 10 bases map to TRBD1. This CDR3 has 13 amino acids. Per germline, CDR1 LGHDT and CDR2 YNNKEL (reference sequence). Germline trimming cut 4 bases from V and 12 bases from J; bases unmatched to any gene: 3. CDR3 loop: CASSLTGGQPLHF. CDR3 nucleotide sequence: TGTGCCAGCAGCCTGACAGGGGGCCAACCCCTCCACTTT.

This clonotype showed up many times. The chain combines TRBV15 with TRBJ2-3; D is unclear. From germline, CDR1 is LNHNV and CDR2 YYDKDF (reference sequence). V was shortened by 0 bases and J by 6 bases, with 4 bases between the two germline ends. CDR3 length: 12 amino acids. The CDR3, as DNA: TGTGCCACCAGCAGAGATGTTGATACGCAGTATTTT. This translates into CATSRDVDTQYF.

This clonotype was seen more than once but under ten times. This chain connects TRBV12-3 or TRBV12-4 to TRBJ1-5, with D unclear. Trimming removed 6 bases at V and 0 bases at J, with 15 bases between. The CDR3 covers 16 residues. The CDR3 loop reads CASSHHKSDSNQPQHF. The CDR3 DNA follows: TGTGCCAGCAGCCACCACAAGTCAGATAGCAATCAGCCCCAGCATTTT.

The chain uses TRBV12-3 or TRBV12-4 and TRBJ2-7; D remains unclear. The germline V and J ends were trimmed by 5 bases and 6 bases, with 20 bases remaining between them. This CDR3 contains 15 residues. As DNA, the CDR3 is TGTGCCAGCAGTCCTCTTAGCTTCTCCCTCGCCGAGCAGTACTTC. It specifies CASSPLSFSLAEQYF.

V and J are TRBV12-3 or TRBV12-4 and TRBJ2-1; 11 bases line up with TRBD1. The junction had 11 bases not matched to a gene; V was cut back by 1 base and J by 9 bases. The CDR3 length is 17 residues. CDR3 sequence (DNA): TGTGCCAGCAGTTTAGAAGACAGGACAGGGGGCTCCGTTGAGCAGTTCTTC. This codes for CASSLEDRTGGSVEQFF.

This clonotype turned up a few times. The chain is built from TRBV9 and TRBJ2-5; TRBD2 aligns across 8 bases. Per the germline V gene, CDR1 is SGDLS and CDR2 is YYNGEE. The CDR3 contains 15 residues. V lost 3 bases and J lost 5; bases outside the gene matches: 9. CDR3 region: CASSDPRGGGETQYF. Here the CDR3 DNA reads TGTGCCAGCAGCGATCCCCGGGGGGGAGGTGAGACCCAGTACTTC.

As concerns this clonotype: One base away lies a much larger clone, so this may be a sequencing read error. The chain employs TRBV12-3 or TRBV12-4 and TRBJ2-7; D gene ambiguous. CDR3 size: 14 residues. This chain's CDR3 is CARSFSSGSYEQYF. The CDR3 nucleotides are TGTGCCAGAAGTTTTAGCAGTGGATCCTACGAGCAGTACTTC.

Notes on this clonotype: The CDR3 does not end in the conserved phenylalanine or tryptophan, so this is likely a read error. The chain carries TRBV5-1 and TRBJ2-7; D uncertain. Trimming pared 4 bases from V and 2 bases from J, leaving 10 bases between. Germline CDR1 is SGHRS and CDR2 is YFSETQ. The CDR3 spans 13 residues. CDR3 coding DNA: TGCGCCAGCAGCCCCGATAGGGCCTACGAGCAGTACATC. It is translated as CASSPDRAYEQYI.

At least ten counts were recorded for this clonotype. The rearrangement uses TRBV25-1 and TRBJ2-5; 7 positions agree with TRBD1. The CDR3 consists of 14 residues. Trimming took 3 bases from V and 9 from J; bases not matched to a gene: 10. Germline V lookup: CDR1 MGHDK, CDR2 SYGVNS. The CDR3 region has the DNA TGTGCCAGCAGTGACCATACAGGGGACGGGGCCCAGTACTTC. Encoded protein: CASSDHTGDGAQYF.

This clonotype appeared many times. The V call is TRBV5-7, the J call TRBJ2-6; 8 bases map to TRBD1. TRBV5-7 is sorted into the ORF group, with uncertain function. The trim removed 4 bases at V and 0 bases at J, leaving 15 bases unmatched. The CDR3 length is 20 residues. For the CDR3, the DNA is TGTGCCAGCAGCCGTCCCGGGACAGGAATTCCCGTCTCTGGGGCCAACGTCCTGACTTTC. Amino acid sequence: CASSRPGTGIPVSGANVLTF.

The chain combines TRBV7-2 with TRBJ2-4, with TRBD2 matching over 7 bases. Germline lookup yields CDR1 SGHTA and CDR2 FQGNSA. After removal of 2 bases from V and 6 bases from J, the junction contained 10 bases not matched to a gene. This CDR3 has 16 residues. DNA for the CDR3: TGTGCCAGCAGCTTATTCGATTCCGGGGGGAGAAACATTCAGTACTTC. Its protein is CASSLFDSGGRNIQYF.

The sample holds many counts of this clonotype. This rearrangement joins TRBV29-1 to TRBJ1-1; 8 bases line up with TRBD1. V shed 7 bases and J 1 base; nucleotides not matched to a gene: 5. The CDR3 sequence is 13 residues long. Germline V lookup: CDR1 SQVTM, CDR2 ANQGSEA. CDR3 in DNA: TGCAGCGCCGGACAGGGAGGGAACACTGAAGCTTTCTTT. It specifies CSAGQGGNTEAFF. The full variable domain, in which reference TRBV29-1 and TRBJ1-1 provide the parts outside the CDR3, is SAVISQKPSRDICQRGTSLTIQCQVDSQVTMMFWYRQQPGQSLTLIATANQGSEATYESGFVIDKFPISRPNLTFSTLTVSNMSPEDSSIYLCSAGQGGNTEAFFGQGTRLTVV.

The chain recombines TRBV5-1 with TRBJ2-2, with unresolved D. Trimming removed 4 bases at V and 1 base at J, with 11 bases between. CDR3 length: 15 amino acids. Germline CDR1 and CDR2: SGHRS and YFSETQ. CDR3 sequence: CASSVGSKNTGELFF. CDR3 coding DNA: TGCGCCAGCAGCGTTGGTTCTAAGAACACCGGGGAGCTGTTTTTT.

In this sample, this clonotype turned up a few times. V usage is TRBV28 and J usage is TRBJ2-5; 8 nucleotides match TRBD1. V shed 4 bases and J 4 bases; nucleotides not matched to a gene: 2. This CDR3 has 13 amino acids. The germline CDR1 and CDR2 sequences are MDHEN and SYDVKM. CDR3 residues: CASSSGGTETQYF. In nucleotides, the CDR3 is TGTGCCAGCAGTTCAGGGGGCACAGAGACCCAGTACTTC.